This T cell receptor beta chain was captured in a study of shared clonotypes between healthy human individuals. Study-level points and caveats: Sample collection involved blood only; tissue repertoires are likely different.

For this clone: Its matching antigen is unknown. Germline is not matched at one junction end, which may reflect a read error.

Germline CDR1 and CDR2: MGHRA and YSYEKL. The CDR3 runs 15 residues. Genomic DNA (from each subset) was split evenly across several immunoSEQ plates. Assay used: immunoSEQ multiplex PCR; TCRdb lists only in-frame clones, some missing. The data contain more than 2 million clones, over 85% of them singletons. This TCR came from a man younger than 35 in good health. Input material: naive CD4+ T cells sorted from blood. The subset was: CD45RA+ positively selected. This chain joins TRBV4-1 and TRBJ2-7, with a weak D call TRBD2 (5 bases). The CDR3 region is CASSQEGSTPYEQYF. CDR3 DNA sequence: TGCGCCAGCAGTCAAGAAGGGAGCACTCCCTACGAGCAGTACTTC.